This TCR beta chain was identified in a study of T cell repertoires in cytomegalovirus infection. Background on the study: HLA-B-restricted CMV epitopes that are well studied, plus recently identified HLA-C-restricted ones, were used by the study. CMV infection and matching HLA type were both indicated by public TCR beta signatures. Study outcomes and limitations: HLA-C-restricted CMV clonotypes gave the most frequent clonotype in two of eight donors.

The length of the CDR3 is 16 residues. Germline V gene data show CDR1 as MGHRA and CDR2 as YSYEKL. The J segment lost 0 bases and the V segment lost 4 bases, leaving 8 bases of the junction unmatched. TCRdb used MiXCR to reprocess the reads, holding one entry per CDR3 protein. The sample has about 920,000 distinct CDR3 sequences, about a third seen once. About this clonotype itself: Its antigen is undetermined.

The clonotype was recovered from a human donor in good health (CMV status not recorded). Some clones in this sample may be carry-over from other donors' samples. The chain has TRBV4-1 and TRBJ2-5, with TRBD1 identical over 7 bases. Sequences were derived from cultured CD8+ T cells from PBMCs, sampled from culture after CMV antigen stimulation. The CDR3 bases are TGCGCCAGCAGCCCCCGGGACAGTGAACACCAAGAGACCCAGTACTTC. It translates to CASSPRDSEHQETQYF.